Reported below is one TCR beta chain. The target antigen is unknown. This sample is drawn from a study of T cell repertoires in cytomegalovirus infection. Notes on the study in general: Identification of carriers of CMV plus the relevant HLA was achieved through cumulative public TCR beta family frequency.

TCRdb recomputed calls from the reads with MiXCR, one row per CDR3 protein. The sample holds fewer than 550,000 distinct CDR3 sequences; more than 15% are singletons and the top ten take 20% to 30%. This CDR3 spans 15 amino acids. CDR1 LNHNV and CDR2 YYDKDF come from the germline V gene (reference sequence). The V end lost 2 bases, the J end lost 7 bases, and 18 bases lay between the germline ends. This receptor was identified in a human donor in good health (CMV status not recorded). Some clones in this sample may be carry-over from other donors' samples. Sequences were obtained from CD8+ T cells from PBMCs. V gene TRBV15 combines with J gene TRBJ2-7, with TRBD2 as a possible D gene (6 bases). CDR3 residues: CATSRNSGAAWEQYF. CDR3 in DNA: TGTGCCACCAGCAGAAACTCGGGAGCCGCCTGGGAGCAGTACTTC.